The 9 T cell receptor beta chains in this list originate from one sample, sequenced in a study of T cell clonotyping in hematopoietic cell transplantation (dated by TCRdb to 2020 to 2023). The library was obtained by the immunoSEQ multiplex PCR assay. This immuneACCESS table, as held by TCRdb, lists in-frame sequences with V and J called but not all clones. Of the missing ones, under half trace to an unresolved V gene in checked studies; the others have no known cause. Across this sample there are about 29,000 clones, with around three quarters seen only once. The ten largest clones add up to approximately 6.6% of the sample. The sample's time point label, in plain terms: recipient sample about 28 days before transplant, after cytoreduction. The specimen was peripheral blood mononuclear cells, collected before stem cell transplant. These receptors were obtained from a woman aged 25 to 45 with chronic myeloid leukemia. Some clones in this sample may be carry-over from other donors' samples.

This clone is labeled medium-sized. Other nucleotide sequences from this sample produce the same CDR3. The genes are TRBV6-5 and TRBJ1-3; D is unresolved. V lost 3 bases and J lost 0, with 6 bases in between. CDR1 and CDR2 (germline): MNHEY, SVGAGI. The CDR3 totals 14 residues. The CDR3, as DNA: TGTGCCAGCAGTTATGGGCGCTCTGGAAACACCATATATTTT. Translated: CASSYGRSGNTIYF.

The genes are TRBV7-9 and TRBJ1-2; a possible D gene is TRBD1 (6 bases). This CDR3 spans 14 amino acids. Germline V gene sequence: CDR1 SEHNR, CDR2 FQNEAQ (reference sequence). V was clipped by 6 bases and J by 4 bases, with 15 bases between them. CDR3 sequence (DNA): TGTGCCAGCAGTTCACAGGGCTGGAGCTATGGCTACACCTTC. Encoded protein: CASSSQGWSYGYTF.

CDR3 bases: TGCAGCATAACGGGCCCCCTGGGAACTGAAGCTTTCTTT. Protein sequence: CSITGPLGTEAFF. This chain joins TRBV29-1 and TRBJ1-1; D not resolved. V lost 8 bases and J lost 5, with 18 bases in between. CDR1 and CDR2 (germline): SQVTM, ANQGSEA. CDR3 length: 13 residues.

The V gene is TRBV6-6, the J gene TRBJ2-2; 8 nucleotides agree with TRBD2. The V gene's germline CDR1 is MNHNY and CDR2 SVGAGI (reference sequence). This CDR3 is 15 amino acids long. The V segment lost 6 bases and the J segment 0 bases; nucleotides outside the gene matches: 3. The CDR3 DNA sequence: TGTGCCAGCAGCCGGACTAGCACGAACACCGGGGAGCTGTTTTTT. Its protein is CASSRTSTNTGELFF.

V gene TRBV28 combines with J gene TRBJ1-5; maybe TRBD1 (5 bases). The CDR3 loop spans 15 amino acids. Germline assignment: CDR1 MDHEN and CDR2 SYDVKM. Trimming removed 4 bases at V and 7 bases at J, with 17 bases between. CDR3 in DNA: TGTGCCAGCAGTTCCTCAGGGATTGGAATGCAGCCCCAGCATTTT. Amino acids: CASSSSGIGMQPQHF.

V usage is TRBV5-1 and J usage is TRBJ1-6; D is possibly TRBD1 (6 bases). Germline V lookup: CDR1 SGHRS, CDR2 YFSETQ. CDR3 length equals 15 residues. V was pared by 9 bases and J by 3 bases, with 16 bases between. CDR3 loop: CATRQVLDYNSPLHF. In nucleotides, the CDR3 is TGCGCCACCCGACAGGTCCTTGACTATAATTCACCCCTCCACTTT.

The chain couples TRBV30 to TRBJ2-7; D gene uncertain. Germline-derived CDR1 and CDR2 are GTSNPN and SVGIG (reference sequence). The CDR3 spans 13 residues. Trimming left V 2 bases short and J 6 bases short, with 14 bases between. The CDR3 protein is CAWSRDGRLEQYF. In DNA, the CDR3 is TGTGCCTGGAGTAGAGATGGGCGGCTCGAGCAGTACTTC.

This chain links TRBV27 with TRBJ2-5; 8 bases align to TRBD2. Germline lookup yields CDR1 MNHEY and CDR2 SMNVEV (reference sequence). V shed 5 bases, J shed 5 bases, and the junction held 10 bases outside the gene matches. This CDR3 is built from 15 residues. The CDR3 loop is CASSPRLAMGETQYF. Written as DNA, the CDR3 is TGTGCCAGCAGTCCACGACTAGCGATGGGGGAGACCCAGTACTTC.

The rearrangement uses TRBV30 and TRBJ1-2; D is possibly TRBD1 (5 bases). V lost 2 bases to trimming and J lost 2 bases, with 12 bases between them. The V gene's germline CDR1 is GTSNPN and CDR2 SVGIG (reference sequence). CDR3 size: 14 residues. Here the CDR3 DNA reads TGTGCCTGGAGTCTCCTCGGGACCAACTATGGCTACACCTTC. Amino acids: CAWSLLGTNYGYTF.